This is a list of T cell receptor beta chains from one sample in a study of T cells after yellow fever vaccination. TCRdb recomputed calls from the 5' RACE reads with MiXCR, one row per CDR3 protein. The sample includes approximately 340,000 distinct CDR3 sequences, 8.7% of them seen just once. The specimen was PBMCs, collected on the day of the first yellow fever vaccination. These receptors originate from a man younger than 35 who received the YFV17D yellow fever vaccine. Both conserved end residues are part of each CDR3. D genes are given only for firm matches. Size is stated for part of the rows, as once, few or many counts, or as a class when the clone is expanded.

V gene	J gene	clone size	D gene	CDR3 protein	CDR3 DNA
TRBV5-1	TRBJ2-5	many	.	CASNGQIQETQYF	TGCGCCAGCAATGGACAGATCCAAGAGACCCAGTACTTC
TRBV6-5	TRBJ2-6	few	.	CASSLTRGLGSGANVLTF	TGTGCCAGCAGCCTTACTCGGGGCCTCGGCTCTGGGGCCAACGTCCTGACTTTC
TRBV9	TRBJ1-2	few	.	CASSSDSSPSDLNGYTF	TGTGCCAGCAGCTCGGACAGTTCTCCTTCCGACCTCAATGGCTACACCTTC
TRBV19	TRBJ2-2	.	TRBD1	CASRRQGSRAGELFF	TGTGCCAGTAGACGACAGGGGTCTAGGGCCGGGGAGCTGTTTTTT
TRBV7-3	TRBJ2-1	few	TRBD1	CASSLKAGGAYNEQFF	TGTGCCAGCAGCCTCAAAGCAGGGGGCGCCTACAATGAGCAGTTCTTC
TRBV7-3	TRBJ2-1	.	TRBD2	CASSKDGGADLNEQFF	TGTGCCAGCAGCAAAGACGGGGGGGCCGATTTAAATGAGCAGTTCTTC
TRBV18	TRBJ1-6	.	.	CASSPAYGGASIRNSPLHF	TGTGCCAGCTCACCAGCTTACGGGGGCGCATCAATCCGTAATTCACCCCTCCACTTT
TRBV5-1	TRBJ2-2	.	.	CASSLGGGPTGELFF	TGCGCCAGCAGCTTGGGTGGGGGCCCGACCGGGGAGCTGTTTTTT
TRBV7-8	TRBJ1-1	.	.	CASSLYPGVTEAFF	TGTGCCAGCAGCCTCTACCCCGGGGTCACTGAAGCTTTCTTT
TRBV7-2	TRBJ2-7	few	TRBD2	CASSLALAGTGSSYEQYF	TGTGCCAGCAGCTTAGCGCTAGCGGGGACCGGTAGCTCCTACGAGCAGTACTTC
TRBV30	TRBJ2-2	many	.	CAWSRSGTVDTGELFF	TGTGCCTGGAGTAGGTCCGGGACCGTTGACACCGGGGAGCTGTTTTTT
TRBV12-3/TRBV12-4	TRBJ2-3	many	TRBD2	CASRPRWAGDTDTQYF	TGTGCCAGCAGACCCCGTTGGGCGGGAGACACAGATACGCAGTATTTT
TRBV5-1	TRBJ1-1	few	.	CASSAPGAPPEAFF	TGCGCCAGCAGCGCCCCGGGGGCGCCTCCGGAAGCTTTCTTT
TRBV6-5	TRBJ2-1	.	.	CASSYSWDSYNEQFF	TGTGCCAGCAGTTACTCTTGGGACTCCTACAATGAGCAGTTCTTC
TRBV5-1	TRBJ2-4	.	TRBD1	CASSSQQGSKNIQYF	TGCGCCAGCAGCTCTCAACAGGGGTCCAAAAACATTCAGTACTTC
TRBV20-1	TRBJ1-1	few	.	CSLPNRDGNTEAFF	TGCAGTCTTCCAAACCGGGACGGCAACACTGAAGCTTTCTTT
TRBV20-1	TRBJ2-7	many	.	CSATSDSPSYEQYF	TGCAGTGCTACCAGCGACTCTCCCTCCTACGAGCAGTACTTC
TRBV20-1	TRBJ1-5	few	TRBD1	CSAEDRAHQPQHF	TGCAGTGCCGAGGACAGGGCGCATCAGCCCCAGCATTTT
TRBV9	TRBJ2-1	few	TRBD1	CASSERGTGLNNEQFF	TGTGCCAGCAGCGAGAGGGGGACAGGGTTGAACAATGAGCAGTTCTTC
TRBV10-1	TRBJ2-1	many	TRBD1	CASSDRTGFYNEQFF	TGCGCCAGCAGTGACCGGACAGGGTTCTACAATGAGCAGTTCTTC
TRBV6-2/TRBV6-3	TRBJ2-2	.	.	CASGQDWPSTGELFF	TGTGCCAGCGGTCAGGACTGGCCCAGCACCGGGGAGCTGTTTTTT
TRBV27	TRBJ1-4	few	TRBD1	CASSIGQGVATNEKLFF	TGTGCCAGCAGTATAGGACAGGGGGTGGCAACTAATGAAAAACTGTTTTTT
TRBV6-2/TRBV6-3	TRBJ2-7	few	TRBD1	CASGYRGQSYEQYF	TGTGCCAGCGGCTACAGGGGGCAATCCTACGAGCAGTACTTC
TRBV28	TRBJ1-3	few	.	CASRHPGNTIYF	TGTGCCAGCAGACATCCTGGAAACACCATATATTTT
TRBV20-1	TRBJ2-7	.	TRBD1	CSVKTGGGYEQYF	TGCAGTGTCAAGACAGGGGGCGGTTACGAGCAGTACTTC
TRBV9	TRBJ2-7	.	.	CASSVGYGGWYEQYF	TGTGCCAGCAGCGTAGGATATGGGGGCTGGTACGAGCAGTACTTC
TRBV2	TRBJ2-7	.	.	CASTGGEQYF	TGTGCCAGCACTGGGGGCGAGCAGTACTTC
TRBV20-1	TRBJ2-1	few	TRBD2	CSASTSGAHNEQFF	TGCAGTGCTAGCACTAGCGGGGCCCACAATGAGCAGTTCTTC
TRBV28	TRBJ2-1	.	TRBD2	CALSPFTGGGYNEQFF	TGTGCCCTCAGTCCCTTTACAGGCGGGGGCTACAATGAGCAGTTCTTC
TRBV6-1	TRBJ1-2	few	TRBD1	CASKDLAGGSSGYTF	TGTGCCAGCAAGGATCTAGCAGGGGGCAGCAGTGGCTACACCTTC
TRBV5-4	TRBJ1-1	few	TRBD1	CASSLRDSEAFF	TGTGCCAGCAGCTTGAGGGACAGTGAAGCTTTCTTT
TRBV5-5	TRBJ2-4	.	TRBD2	CASGPGGQRRTTYF	TGTGCCAGCGGCCCGGGGGGGCAGCGGCGGACGACGTACTTC
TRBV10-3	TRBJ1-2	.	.	CATMSGDNGYTF	TGTGCCACCATGTCCGGGGACAATGGCTACACCTTC
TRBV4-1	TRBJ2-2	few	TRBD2	CASSHRRLVTGLAANTGELFF	TGCGCCAGCAGCCATCGCCGACTAGTAACGGGACTAGCGGCGAACACCGGGGAGCTGTTTTTT
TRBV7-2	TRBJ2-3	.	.	CASSFTGVNTQYF	TGTGCCAGCAGTTTTACAGGAGTAAACACGCAGTATTTT
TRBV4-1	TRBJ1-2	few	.	CASSQVLYGANYGYTF	TGCGCCAGCAGCCAAGTCCTCTACGGAGCTAACTATGGCTACACCTTC
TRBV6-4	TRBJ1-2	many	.	CASSDPDRRGSYTF	TGTGCCAGCAGTGACCCAGACAGGCGCGGGAGCTACACCTTC
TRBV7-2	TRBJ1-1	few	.	CASSSEGGSGDAFF	TGTGCCAGCAGCTCAGAGGGAGGGTCCGGTGACGCTTTCTTT
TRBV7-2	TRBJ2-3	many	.	CASSFRLAADTQYF	TGTGCCAGCAGCTTTCGCCTAGCCGCAGATACGCAGTATTTT
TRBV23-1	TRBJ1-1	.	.	CASSQSRGNTEAFF	TGCGCCAGCAGTCAATCGAGGGGGAACACTGAAGCTTTCTTT
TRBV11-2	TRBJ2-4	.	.	CASRPLAKNIQYF	TGTGCCAGCCGTCCCCTAGCCAAAAACATTCAGTACTTC